This TCR beta chain was profiled in a study of cytomegalovirus exposure and HLA in healthy donors. Vbeta (60) and Jbeta (13) primers were used in the PCR. Per the original methods: Later, an analysis found tens of millions of unique TCR beta chains, and 9.5 million to 12 million of these were shared. The table came from immunoSEQ multiplex PCR; TCRdb's copy has only in-frame clones and leaves some out. The V and J calls and the clone size are those of that table, but D and trimming were determined from the DNA. The profile covers about 89,000 clones, with more than 70% appearing a single time and approximately 3.7% taken by the ten largest. The study sampled nominally healthy donors, though unrecorded immune exposures were likely. The CDR3 has 16 residues. CDR1 is SGHRS, CDR2 YFSETQ, per germline. Trimming left V 1 base short and J 6 bases short, with 16 bases between.

V and J are TRBV5-1 and TRBJ2-2; tentative D call: TRBD2 (5 bases). This clonotype originated in a man under 40 in good health and CMV-seronegative. Specimen: PBMCs. In DNA form, the CDR3 reads TGCGCCAGCAGCTTGCGAGTTAGGGAGTCCGCCGGGGAGCTGTTTTTT. The encoded protein is CASSLRVRESAGELFF.